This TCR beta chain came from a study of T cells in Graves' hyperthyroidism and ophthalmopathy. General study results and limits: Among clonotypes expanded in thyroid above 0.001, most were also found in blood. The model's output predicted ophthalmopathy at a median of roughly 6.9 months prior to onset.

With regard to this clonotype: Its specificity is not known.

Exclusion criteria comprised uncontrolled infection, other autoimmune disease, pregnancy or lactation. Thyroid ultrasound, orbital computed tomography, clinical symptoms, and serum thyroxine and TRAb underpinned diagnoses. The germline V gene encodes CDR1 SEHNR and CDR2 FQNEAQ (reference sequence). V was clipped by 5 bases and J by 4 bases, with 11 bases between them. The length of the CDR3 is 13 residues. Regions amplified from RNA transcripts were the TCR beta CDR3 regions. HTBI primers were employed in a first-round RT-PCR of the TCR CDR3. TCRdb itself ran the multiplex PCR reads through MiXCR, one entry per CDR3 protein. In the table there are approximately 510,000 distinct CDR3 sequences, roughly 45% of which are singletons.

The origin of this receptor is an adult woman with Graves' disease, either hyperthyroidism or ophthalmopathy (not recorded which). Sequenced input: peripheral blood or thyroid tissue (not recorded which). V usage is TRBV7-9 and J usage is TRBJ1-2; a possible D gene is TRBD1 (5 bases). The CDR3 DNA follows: TGTGCCAGCAGCCTCGGGACCATCTATGGCTACACCTTC. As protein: CASSLGTIYGYTF.